This T cell receptor (beta chain) was retrieved from a study of blood T cell repertoires in COVID-19. TCRdb's table, derived via immunoSEQ multiplex PCR, lists solely in-frame clones and lacks some. The sample lists about 15,000 clones; around 86% were seen once. Germline lookup yields CDR1 SGHAT and CDR2 FQNNGV. The CDR3 has 15 residues. The ends were cut back, 5 bases at V and 0 bases at J, with 14 bases in the middle. This TCR was recovered from a man aged 55 to 69 with acute or convalescent COVID-19. The sample taken for sequencing was peripheral blood. The chain is built from TRBV11-2 and TRBJ2-7; weak D call: TRBD1 (6 bases). The CDR3 DNA reads TGTGCCAGCAGCCCAGGGGAGTGGAGCTCCTACGAGCAGTACTTC. Its translation: CASSPGEWSSYEQYF. Using reference TRBV11-2 and TRBJ2-7 for the parts outside the CDR3, the full variable domain is EAGVAQSPRYKIIEKRQSVAFWCNPISGHATLYWYQQILGQGPKLLIQFQNNGVVDDSQLPKDRFSAERLKGVDSTLKIQPAKLEDSAVYLCASSPGEWSSYEQYFGPGTRLTVT.